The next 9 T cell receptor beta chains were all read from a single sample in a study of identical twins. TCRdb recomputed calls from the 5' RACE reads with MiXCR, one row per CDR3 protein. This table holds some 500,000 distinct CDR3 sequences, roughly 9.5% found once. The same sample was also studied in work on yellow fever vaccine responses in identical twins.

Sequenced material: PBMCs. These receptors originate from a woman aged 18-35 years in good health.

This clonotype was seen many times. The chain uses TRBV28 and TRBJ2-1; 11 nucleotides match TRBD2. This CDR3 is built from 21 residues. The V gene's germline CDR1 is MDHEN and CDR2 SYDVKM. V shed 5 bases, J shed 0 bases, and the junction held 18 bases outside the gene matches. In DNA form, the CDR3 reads TGTGCCAGCAGTCAAAGCCGAGGACTAGCGGGTTTCTCGAGCTCCTACAATGAGCAGTTCTTC. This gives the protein CASSQSRGLAGFSSSYNEQFF.

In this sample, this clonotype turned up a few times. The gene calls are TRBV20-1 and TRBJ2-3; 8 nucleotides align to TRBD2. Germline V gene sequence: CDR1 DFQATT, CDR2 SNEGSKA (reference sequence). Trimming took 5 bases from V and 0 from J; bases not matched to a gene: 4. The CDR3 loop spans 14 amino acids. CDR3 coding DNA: TGCAGTGCTTGCGGGGGGCTGAGCACAGATACGCAGTATTTT. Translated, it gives CSACGGLSTDTQYF.

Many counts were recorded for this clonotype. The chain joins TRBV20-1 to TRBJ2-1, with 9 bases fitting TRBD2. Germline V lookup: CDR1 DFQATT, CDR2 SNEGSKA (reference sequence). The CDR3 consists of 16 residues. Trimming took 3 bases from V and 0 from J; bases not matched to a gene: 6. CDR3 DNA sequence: TGCAGTGCTAGTCGGCGGGGGGGCATCTCCTACAATGAGCAGTTCTTC. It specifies CSASRRGGISYNEQFF.

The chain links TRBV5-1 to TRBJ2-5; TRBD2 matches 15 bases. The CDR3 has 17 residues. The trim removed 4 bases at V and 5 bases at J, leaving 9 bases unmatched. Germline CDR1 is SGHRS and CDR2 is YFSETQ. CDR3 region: CASSPGLAGGYGETQYF. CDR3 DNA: TGCGCCAGCAGCCCCGGACTAGCGGGGGGGTATGGCGAGACCCAGTACTTC.

The CDR3 DNA follows: TGCGCCAGCACCCCTCGGCTAGCCACAGATACGCAGTATTTT. It translates to CASTPRLATDTQYF. The chain uses TRBV5-1 and TRBJ2-3; TRBD2 is a possible D gene (5 bases). CDR1 SGHRS and CDR2 YFSETQ come from the germline V gene. This CDR3 is built from 14 residues. The V and J ends lost 6 bases and 2 bases respectively, with 13 bases between them.

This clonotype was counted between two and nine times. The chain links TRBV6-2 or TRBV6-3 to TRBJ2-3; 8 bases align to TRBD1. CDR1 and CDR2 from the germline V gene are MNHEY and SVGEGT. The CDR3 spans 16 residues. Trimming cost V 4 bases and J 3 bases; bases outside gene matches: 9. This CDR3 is CASSLLPGQVTDTQYF. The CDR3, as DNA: TGTGCCAGCAGTTTACTCCCGGGACAGGTAACAGATACGCAGTATTTT.

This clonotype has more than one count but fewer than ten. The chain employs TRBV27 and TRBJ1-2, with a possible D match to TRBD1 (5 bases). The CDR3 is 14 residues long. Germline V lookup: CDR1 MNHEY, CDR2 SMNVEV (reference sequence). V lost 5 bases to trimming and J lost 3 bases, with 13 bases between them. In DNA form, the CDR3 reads TGTGCCAGCAGTAGGACACGAGGAGACTATGGCTACACCTTC. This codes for CASSRTRGDYGYTF.

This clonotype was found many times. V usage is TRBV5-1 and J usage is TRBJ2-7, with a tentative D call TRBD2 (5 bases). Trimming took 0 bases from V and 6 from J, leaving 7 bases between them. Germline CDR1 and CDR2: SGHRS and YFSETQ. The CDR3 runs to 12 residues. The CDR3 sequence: CASSLGGFEQYF. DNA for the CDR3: TGCGCCAGCAGCTTGGGAGGGTTCGAGCAGTACTTC.

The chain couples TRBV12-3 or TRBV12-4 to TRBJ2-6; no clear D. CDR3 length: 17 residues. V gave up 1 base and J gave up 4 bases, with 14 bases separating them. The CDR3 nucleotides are TGTGCCAGCAGTTTAGTTAGGGTTTATTCCGGGGCCAACGTCCTGACTTTC. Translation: CASSLVRVYSGANVLTF.